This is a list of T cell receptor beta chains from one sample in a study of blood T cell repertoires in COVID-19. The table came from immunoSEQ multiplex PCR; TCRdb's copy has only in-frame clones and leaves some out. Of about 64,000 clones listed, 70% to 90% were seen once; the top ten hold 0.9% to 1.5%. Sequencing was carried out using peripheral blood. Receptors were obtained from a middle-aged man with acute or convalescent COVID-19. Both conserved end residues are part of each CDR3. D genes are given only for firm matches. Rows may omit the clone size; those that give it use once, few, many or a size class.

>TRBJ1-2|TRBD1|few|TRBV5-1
CASSRTTGGVDGYTF
TGCGCCAGCAGCCGCACGACAGGGGGAGTGGATGGCTACACCTTC
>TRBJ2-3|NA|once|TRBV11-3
CATAEGASTDTQYF
TGTGCCACAGCTGAGGGCGCTAGCACAGATACGCAGTATTTT
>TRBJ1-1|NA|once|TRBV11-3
CASRLTRLNTEAFF
TGTGCCAGCCGACTAACGAGGTTGAACACTGAAGCTTTCTTT
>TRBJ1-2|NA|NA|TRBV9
CASRQELRGNYGYTF
TGTGCCAGCAGACAAGAGCTCAGGGGTAACTATGGCTACACCTTC
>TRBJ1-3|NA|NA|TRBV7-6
CASSLGHRDSGNTIYF
TGTGCCAGCAGCTTAGGACACAGGGACTCTGGAAACACCATATATTTT
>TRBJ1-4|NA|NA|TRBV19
CASSMRQANNEKLFF
TGTGCCAGTAGTATGCGACAGGCGAATAATGAAAAACTGTTTTTT
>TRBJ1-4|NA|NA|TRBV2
CASSPGLTVATNEKLFF
TGTGCCAGCAGCCCGGGACTGACCGTTGCAACTAATGAAAAACTGTTTTTT
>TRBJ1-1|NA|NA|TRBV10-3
CAISEFFRVVNTEAFF
TGTGCCATCAGTGAGTTCTTCAGGGTGGTAAACACTGAAGCTTTCTTT
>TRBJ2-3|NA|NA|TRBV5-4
CASSLGADTQYF
TGTGCCAGCAGCTTGGGCGCAGATACGCAGTATTTT
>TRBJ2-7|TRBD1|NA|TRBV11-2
CASSFAGTGVIIDEQYF
TGTGCCAGCAGCTTCGCCGGGACAGGGGTGATAATAGACGAGCAGTACTTC
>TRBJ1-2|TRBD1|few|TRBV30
CAWSRQGTANYGYTF
TGTGCCTGGAGTCGTCAGGGGACAGCTAACTATGGCTACACCTTC
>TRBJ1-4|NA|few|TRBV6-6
CASSYPDREKLFF
TGTGCCAGCAGTTACCCCGACAGGGAAAAACTGTTTTTT
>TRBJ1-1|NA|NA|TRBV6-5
CASSFLRVSETEAFF
TGTGCCAGCAGCTTCCTTCGGGTATCTGAGACTGAAGCTTTCTTT
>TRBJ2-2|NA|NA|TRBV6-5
CASRGGLNTGELFF
TGTGCCAGCAGGGGGGGTCTGAACACCGGGGAGCTGTTTTTT
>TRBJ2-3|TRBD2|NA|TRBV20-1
CSASVRGGPDTQYF
TGCAGTGCTAGTGTTCGGGGGGGGCCGGATACGCAGTATTTT
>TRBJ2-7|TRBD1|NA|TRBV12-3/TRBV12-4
CASSRQGAYEQYF
TGTGCCAGCAGCAGACAGGGGGCCTACGAGCAGTACTTC
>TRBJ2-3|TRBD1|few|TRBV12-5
CASGPGTGGRRADTQYF
TGTGCTAGTGGTCCCGGGACAGGGGGTCGACGGGCAGATACGCAGTATTTT
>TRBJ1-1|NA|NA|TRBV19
CASSISLSGTEAFF
TGTGCCAGTAGTATAAGCCTCTCGGGCACTGAAGCTTTCTTT
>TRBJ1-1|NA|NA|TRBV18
CASSPTDSTEAFF
TGTGCCAGCTCACCGACAGATAGCACTGAAGCTTTCTTT
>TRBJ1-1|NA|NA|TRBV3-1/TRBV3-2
CASSQDTGPRSEAFF
TGTGCCAGCAGCCAAGATACAGGGCCGAGGTCTGAAGCTTTCTTT
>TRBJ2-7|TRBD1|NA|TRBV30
CAWSVDHRGAGEQYF
TGTGCCTGGAGTGTGGACCACAGGGGCGCCGGGGAGCAGTACTTC
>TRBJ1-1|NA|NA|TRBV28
CASRAGQYEAFF
TGTGCCAGCAGAGCAGGACAGTACGAAGCTTTCTTT
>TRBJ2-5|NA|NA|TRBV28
CASSLGGGRKETQYF
TGTGCCAGCAGTTTAGGGGGGGGCAGAAAAGAGACCCAGTACTTC
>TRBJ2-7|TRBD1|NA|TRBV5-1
CASSWDSTYEQYF
TGCGCCAGCAGCTGGGACAGTACCTACGAGCAGTACTTC
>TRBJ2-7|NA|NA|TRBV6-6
CASSYSTGQRGDEQYF
TGTGCCAGCAGTTACTCGACTGGACAGCGGGGTGACGAGCAGTACTTC
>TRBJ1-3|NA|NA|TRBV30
CAWSPSLDTIYF
TGTGCCTGGAGCCCCAGTCTAGACACCATATATTTT